This TCR beta chain was found in a study of metastatic and nonmetastatic thyroid tumors. This clone has a count of ten or more. V lost 4 bases and J lost 4, with 10 bases in between. Per the germline V gene, CDR1 is LNHDA and CDR2 is SQIVND (reference sequence). The CDR3 runs to 13 residues. Through MiXCR, TCRdb re-clonotyped the PCR reads. The table lists approximately 30,000 clones, approximately 3.7% of them singletons. Thyroid surgery was performed in patients who had received no treatment beforehand. The V call is TRBV19, the J call TRBJ1-1; TRBD1 is a possible D gene (5 bases). The sample consisted of blood. The source is a male donor with papillary thyroid cancer or a benign thyroid nodule (not recorded which). Some clones in this sample may be carry-over from other donors' samples. Written as DNA, the CDR3 is TGTGCCAGTAGTAGCCTAGGGGCCACTGAAGCTTTCTTT. Its protein product is CASSSLGATEAFF.